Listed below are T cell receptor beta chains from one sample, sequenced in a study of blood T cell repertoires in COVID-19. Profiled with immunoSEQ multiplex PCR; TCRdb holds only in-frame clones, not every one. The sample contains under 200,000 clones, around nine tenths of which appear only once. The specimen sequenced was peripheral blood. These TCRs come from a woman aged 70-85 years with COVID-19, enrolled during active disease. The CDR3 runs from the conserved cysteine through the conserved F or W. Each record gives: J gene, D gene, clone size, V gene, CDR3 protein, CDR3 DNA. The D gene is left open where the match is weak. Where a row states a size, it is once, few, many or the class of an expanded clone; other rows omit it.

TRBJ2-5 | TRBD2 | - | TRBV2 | CASSEGLAETQYF | TGTGCCAGCAGTGAAGGACTAGCGGAGACCCAGTACTTC
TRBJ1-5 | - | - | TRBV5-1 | CASSLGTQSNQPQHF | TGCGCCAGCAGCTTGGGGACACAGAGCAATCAGCCCCAGCATTTT
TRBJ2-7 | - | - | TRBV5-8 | CASSRRGMAYEQYF | TGTGCCAGCAGCCGTCGAGGGATGGCTTACGAGCAGTACTTC
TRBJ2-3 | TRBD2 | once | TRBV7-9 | CASSLTIAGDTDTQYF | TGTGCCAGCAGCTTAACCATAGCGGGGGACACAGATACGCAGTATTTT
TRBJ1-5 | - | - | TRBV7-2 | CASSLYLIGNQPQHF | TGTGCCAGCAGCTTGTACCTAATCGGGAATCAGCCCCAGCATTTT
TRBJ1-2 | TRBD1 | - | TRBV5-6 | CASSLANTGAWDYGYTF | TGTGCCAGCAGCTTGGCCAACACAGGGGCTTGGGACTATGGCTACACCTTC
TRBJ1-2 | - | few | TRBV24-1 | CATSDLNRDGYTF | TGTGCCACCAGTGATTTGAACAGGGATGGCTACACCTTC
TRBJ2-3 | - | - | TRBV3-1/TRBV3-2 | CASSQGSSPSLQYF | TGTGCCAGCAGCCAAGGGTCCTCCCCTAGTTTGCAGTATTTT
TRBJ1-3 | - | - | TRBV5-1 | CASSIGTLRYPKGNTIYF | TGCGCCAGCAGCATCGGGACACTTAGATATCCAAAAGGAAACACCATATATTTT
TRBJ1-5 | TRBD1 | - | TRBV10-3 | CAISDPGTGNQPQHF | TGTGCCATCAGCGACCCCGGGACAGGGAATCAGCCCCAGCATTTT
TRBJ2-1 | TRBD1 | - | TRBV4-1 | CASSQGTGGWEQFF | TGCGCCAGCAGCCAAGGGACAGGGGGCTGGGAGCAGTTCTTC
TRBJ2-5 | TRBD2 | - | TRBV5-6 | CASSSGLAENLWETQYF | TGTGCCAGCAGCTCGGGACTAGCGGAGAATCTCTGGGAGACCCAGTACTTC
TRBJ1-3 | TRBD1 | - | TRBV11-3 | CASSRGQGVSGNTIYF | TGTGCCAGCAGCCGAGGACAGGGAGTCTCTGGAAACACCATATATTTT
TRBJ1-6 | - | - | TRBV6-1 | CASSEATQSPLHF | TGTGCCAGCAGTGAAGCAACACAGTCACCCCTCCACTTT
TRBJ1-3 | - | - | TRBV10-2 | CASSAQGYSGNTIYF | TGCGCCAGCAGTGCTCAGGGGTACTCTGGAAACACCATATATTTT
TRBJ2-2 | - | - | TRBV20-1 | CSASRGGSNTGELFF | TGCAGTGCTAGTCGTGGGGGGAGTAACACCGGGGAGCTGTTTTTT
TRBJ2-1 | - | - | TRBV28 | CASSTPQGDEQFF | TGTGCCAGCAGTACCCCACAGGGAGATGAGCAGTTCTTC
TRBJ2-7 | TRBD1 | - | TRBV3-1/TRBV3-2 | CASSPTGTGIYEQYF | TGTGCCAGCAGCCCAACCGGGACAGGGATATACGAGCAGTACTTC
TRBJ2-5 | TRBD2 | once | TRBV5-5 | CASSPTGLVGAETQYF | TGTGCCAGCAGCCCGACGGGACTAGTTGGGGCGGAGACCCAGTACTTC
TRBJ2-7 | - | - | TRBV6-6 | CASRNREIYEQYF | TGTGCCAGCAGGAACAGGGAAATCTACGAGCAGTACTTC
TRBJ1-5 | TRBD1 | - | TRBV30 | CAWSGARDSYSNQPQHF | TGTGCCTGGAGTGGGGCGAGGGACAGCTATAGCAATCAGCCCCAGCATTTT
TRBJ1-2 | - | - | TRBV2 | CASSNNRDNYGYTF | TGTGCCAGCAGTAATAATAGAGATAACTATGGCTACACCTTC